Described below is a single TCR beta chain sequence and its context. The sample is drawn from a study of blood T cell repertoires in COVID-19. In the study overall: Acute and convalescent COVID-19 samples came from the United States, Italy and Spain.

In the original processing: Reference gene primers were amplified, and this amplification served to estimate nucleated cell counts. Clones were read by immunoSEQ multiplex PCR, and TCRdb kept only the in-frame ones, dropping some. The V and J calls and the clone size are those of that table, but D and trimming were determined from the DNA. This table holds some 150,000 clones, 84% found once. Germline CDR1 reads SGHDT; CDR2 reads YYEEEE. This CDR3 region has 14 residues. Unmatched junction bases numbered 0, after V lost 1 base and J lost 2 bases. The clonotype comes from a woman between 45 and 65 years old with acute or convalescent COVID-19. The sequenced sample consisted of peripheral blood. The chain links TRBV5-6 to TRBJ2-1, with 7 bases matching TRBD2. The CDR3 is CASSLREAYNEQFF. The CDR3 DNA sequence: TGTGCCAGCAGCTTGCGGGAGGCCTACAATGAGCAGTTCTTC.